This record concerns one T cell receptor (beta chain) sequence. This sample is part of a study of blood T cell repertoires in COVID-19. The method was immunoSEQ multiplex PCR; TCRdb's version includes in-frame clones alone and lacks a portion of them. The repertoire includes 220,000 or so clones, about 80% of them detected once, and about 2.3% sits in the top ten. V was trimmed by 4 bases and J by 5 bases, leaving 21 bases between them. Germline V gives CDR1 SGHDT, CDR2 YYEEEE. The CDR3 is 16 residues long. The specimen sequenced was peripheral blood. The V call is TRBV5-6, the J call TRBJ1-1; D possibly corresponds to TRBD1 (5 bases). This TCR was recovered from a woman aged 55-75 years with acute or convalescent COVID-19. The CDR3 protein is CASSAAGYSAGTEAFF. The CDR3 DNA follows: TGTGCCAGCAGCGCCGCAGGGTATTCAGCGGGGACTGAAGCTTTCTTT.